Listed here are 31 T cell receptor beta chains from one sample, sequenced in a study of blood T cell repertoires in COVID-19. Measured with immunoSEQ multiplex PCR; TCRdb has only the in-frame clones, and not every one. Counted here are tens of thousands of clones, just under 80% occurring once; the ten biggest clones make up 25%. The specimen was peripheral blood. The receptors were gathered from a human donor in a cohort sampled during active COVID-19.

This chain links TRBV15 with TRBJ2-7; 7 nucleotides line up with TRBD2. Germline trimming cut 8 bases from V and 0 bases from J; bases unmatched to any gene: 7. The CDR3 consists of 14 residues. Germline loops: CDR1 LNHNV, CDR2 YYDKDF (reference sequence). CDR3 protein: CATRLALSSYEQYF. CDR3 coding DNA: TGTGCCACCCGACTAGCTCTAAGCTCCTACGAGCAGTACTTC.

V is TRBV7-9 and J is TRBJ2-4; D is perhaps TRBD2 (6 bases). The V end was cut by 7 bases, the J end by 8 bases, with 15 bases between. The V gene's germline CDR1 is SEHNR and CDR2 FQNEAQ (reference sequence). CDR3 length: 13 amino acids. CDR3 amino acids: CASMEEGSYIQYF. CDR3 DNA sequence: TGTGCCAGCATGGAGGAGGGGTCATACATTCAGTACTTC.

This chain uses TRBV4-3 with TRBJ2-2; maybe TRBD2 (6 bases). CDR1 LGHNA and CDR2 YSLEER come from the germline V gene. This CDR3 spans 14 amino acids. With 1 base removed from V and 3 bases from J, the gap between germline ends came to 6 bases. The CDR3 sequence is CASSQGGDTGELFF. The CDR3 DNA reads as TGCGCCAGCAGCCAAGGGGGGGACACCGGGGAGCTGTTTTTT.

This clone was seen just once. The chain links TRBV15 to TRBJ2-6, with a tentative D call TRBD2 (5 bases). This CDR3 is built from 15 residues. From germline, CDR1 is LNHNV and CDR2 YYDKDF (reference sequence). The ends were cut back, 4 bases at V and 0 bases at J, with 7 bases in the middle. CDR3 DNA sequence: TGTGCCACCAGCACTGGGAGCTCTGGGGCCAACGTCCTGACTTTC. This gives the protein CATSTGSSGANVLTF.

The V call is TRBV7-9, the J call TRBJ2-7; a possible D gene is TRBD1 (6 bases). Germline V CDR1 and CDR2: SEHNR, FQNEAQ (reference sequence). Trimming shortened V by 4 bases and J by 5 bases, and 15 bases separated the two germline ends. The CDR3 loop spans 14 amino acids. The CDR3 is CASSSYRVRHEQYF. CDR3 DNA: TGTGCCAGCAGCTCCTACAGGGTCCGCCACGAGCAGTACTTC.

This sequence joins TRBV6-6 and TRBJ1-5, with D perhaps TRBD1 (5 bases). The CDR3 runs 14 residues. The germline CDR1 and CDR2 sequences are MNHNY and SVGAGI (reference sequence). V dropped 5 bases and J dropped 7 bases, with 15 bases sitting between them. The CDR3 region is CASSGAGMGQPQHF. CDR3 nucleotides: TGTGCCAGCAGTGGCGCAGGGATGGGGCAGCCCCAGCATTTT.

This clone was recorded a few times. The chain recombines TRBV4-3 with TRBJ1-4; D may be TRBD1 (5 bases). Trimming took 4 bases from V and 7 from J, leaving 10 bases between them. The germline V gene encodes CDR1 LGHNA and CDR2 YSLEER. This CDR3 has 13 amino acids. CDR3 DNA: TGCGCCAGCAGCCGGGGGGTCGGTGAAAAACTGTTTTTT. Its protein is CASSRGVGEKLFF.

The chain links TRBV11-2 to TRBJ2-5; 7 nucleotides align to TRBD2. Germline V gene lookup returns CDR1 SGHAT and CDR2 FQNNGV. Trimming cost V 7 bases and J 1 base; bases outside gene matches: 12. This CDR3 contains 16 residues. The CDR3 coding sequence is TGTGCCAGCATCAAGGGAGGGGCCTACGTCCAAGAGACCCAGTACTTC. This encodes CASIKGGAYVQETQYF.

V is TRBV30 and J is TRBJ2-6; 8 bases agree with TRBD1. The ends lost 2 bases at V and 1 base at J; junction bases unmatched: 7. The germline V gene has CDR1 GTSNPN and CDR2 SVGIG (reference sequence). The CDR3 has 17 residues. The chain's CDR3 is CAWSRTGFLSGANVLTF. CDR3 nucleotide sequence: TGTGCCTGGAGTCGGACAGGGTTTTTATCTGGGGCCAACGTCCTGACTTTC.

The chain joins TRBV18 to TRBJ2-1; TRBD1 is a possible D gene (6 bases). The germline V gene has CDR1 KGHSH and CDR2 LQKENI. V shed 5 bases and J shed 7 bases, with 18 bases lying between them. The CDR3 contains 15 residues. In nucleotides, the CDR3 is TGTGCCAGCTCATCTCAGGGGAGCCCTGGGAATGAGCAGTTCTTC. Encoded protein: CASSSQGSPGNEQFF.

The genes are TRBV5-4 and TRBJ2-1; 8 bases map to TRBD1. The CDR3 length is 15 residues. CDR1 SGHNT and CDR2 YYREEE come from the germline V gene (reference sequence). The V segment lost 4 bases and the J segment 3 bases; nucleotides outside the gene matches: 6. As DNA, the CDR3 is TGTGCCAGCAGCCCTGACAGGGGCGACTACAATGAGCAGTTCTTC. Protein sequence: CASSPDRGDYNEQFF.

The rearrangement uses TRBV5-1 and TRBJ1-2; no definite D call. In germline, CDR1 is SGHRS, CDR2 YFSETQ. The CDR3 extends over 14 amino acids. Trimming shortened V by 0 bases and J by 5 bases, and 11 bases separated the two germline ends. CDR3 coding DNA: TGCGCCAGCAGCTTGGGAGGAGACGGTTATGGCTACACCTTC. It codes for CASSLGGDGYGYTF.

This clone was recorded only once. The chain combines TRBV6-2 or TRBV6-3 with TRBJ1-5, with D tentatively TRBD1 (5 bases). The V end was cut by 4 bases, the J end by 0 bases, with 16 bases between. The germline CDR1 and CDR2 sequences are MNHEY and SVGEGT. This CDR3 is 17 amino acids long. In DNA form, the CDR3 reads TGTGCCAGCAGTTCCCCCCCGGGACTCATTAGCAATCAGCCCCAGCATTTT. It yields the protein CASSSPPGLISNQPQHF.

The chain has TRBV5-1 and TRBJ2-7; 12 bases agree with TRBD2. The length of the CDR3 is 15 residues. Germline CDR1 reads SGHRS; CDR2 reads YFSETQ. Germline trimming cut 5 bases from V and 3 bases from J; bases unmatched to any gene: 6. CDR3 in amino acids: CASSQTSGSIYEQYF. CDR3 in DNA: TGCGCCAGCAGTCAGACTAGCGGGAGTATCTACGAGCAGTACTTC.

The chain employs TRBV21-1 and TRBJ2-7; no check of the table's D call, TRBD1, against the DNA was made. TRBV21-1 is marked as a pseudogene. The CDR3 extends over 13 amino acids. DNA for the CDR3: TGTGCCAGCAGCAAAACAGGGAGCTACGAGCAGTACTTC. Its protein is CASSKTGSYEQYF.

Concerning this clone: One end of the junction fails to match germline, which may point to a read error. This chain uses TRBV4-2 with TRBJ1-1; possibly TRBD1 for D (5 bases). There are 12 residues in the CDR3. The germline gives CDR1 LGHNA, CDR2 YNFKEQ. The DNA of the CDR3 is TGTGCCAGCAGCCCCTCTAAAGGCACAGGTATCTTT. Amino acids: CASSPSKGTGIF.

This clone was found a few times. CDR3 nucleotides: TGTGCCAGTACCAGACCGGGACTAGGCACAGATACGCAGTATTTT. Encoded protein: CASTRPGLGTDTQYF. J is TRBJ2-3 and V is TRBV6-5, with 8 bases fitting TRBD2. The CDR3 is made up of 15 amino acids. J lost 1 base, V lost 9 bases, and 9 bases had no gene match. The V gene's germline CDR1 is MNHEY and CDR2 SVGAGI.

The count of this clone is one. This chain joins TRBV28 and TRBJ1-5, with 7 bases identical to TRBD1. J gave up 0 bases and V 11 bases, and 7 bases lay outside the gene matches. The germline V gene has CDR1 MDHEN and CDR2 SYDVKM. The CDR3 runs to 14 residues. CDR3 region: CAVRDRYSNQPQHF. The CDR3 DNA is TGTGCCGTCAGGGACAGATATAGCAATCAGCCCCAGCATTTT.

The V and J genes are TRBV9 and TRBJ2-3; TRBD1 aligns across 9 bases. The V gene's germline CDR1 is SGDLS and CDR2 YYNGEE. The V gene end was trimmed by 3 bases and the J gene end by 3 bases; junction bases not matched to a gene: 8. CDR3 length: 16 amino acids. In DNA, the CDR3 is TGTGCCAGCAGCGCCTTGGGGACAGGGAGAACAGATACGCAGTATTTT. Its translation is CASSALGTGRTDTQYF. The complete variable domain, with remaining parts taken from reference TRBV9 and TRBJ2-3, reads DSGVTQTPKHLITATGQRVTLRCSPRSGDLSVYWYQQSLDQGLQFLIQYYNGEERAKGNILERFSAQQFPDLHSELNLSSLELGDSALYFCASSALGTGRTDTQYFGPGTRLTVL.

The rearrangement joins TRBV4-3 to TRBJ2-1; 11 nucleotides agree with TRBD2. The ends lost 1 base at V and 7 bases at J; junction bases unmatched: 6. The CDR3 has 16 residues. Germline V lookup: CDR1 LGHNA, CDR2 YSLEER. The CDR3 DNA sequence: TGCGCCAGCAGCCAAGGGGCCTCTAGCGGGAGGAATGAGCAGTTCTTC. Protein: CASSQGASSGRNEQFF.

This chain uses TRBV5-6 with TRBJ1-1, with D possibly being TRBD1 (5 bases). Trimming left V 0 bases short and J 2 bases short, with 14 bases between. The germline V gene encodes CDR1 SGHDT and CDR2 YYEEEE. The CDR3 is 16 amino acids. CDR3 in amino acids: CASSLAKRDFNTEAFF. The CDR3 nucleotides read TGTGCCAGCAGCTTGGCTAAGCGGGACTTTAACACTGAAGCTTTCTTT.

This clone appeared a few times. The chain is built from TRBV4-3 and TRBJ2-2; D is possibly TRBD2 (5 bases). The CDR3 runs to 15 residues. V was trimmed by 6 bases and J by 7 bases, leaving 18 bases between them. Germline V gene data show CDR1 as LGHNA and CDR2 as YSLEER. The CDR3 is CASSFRRGSSGELFF. CDR3 coding DNA: TGCGCCAGCAGTTTCCGCCGGGGATCCAGCGGGGAGCTGTTTTTT.

The chain employs TRBV7-9 and TRBJ2-2, with TRBD2 matching 9 bases. Germline-derived CDR1 and CDR2 are SEHNR and FQNEAQ (reference sequence). The CDR3 has 16 amino acids. V lost 5 bases and J lost 2; bases outside the gene matches: 6. CDR3 coding DNA: TGTGCCAGCAGCCCACCTAGCGGGGCTAACACCGGGGAGCTGTTTTTT. It translates to CASSPPSGANTGELFF.

This clone was observed a single time. This chain uses TRBV7-9 with TRBJ1-5; D is unclear. The CDR3 runs 14 residues. Per the germline V gene, CDR1 is SEHNR and CDR2 is FQNEAQ (reference sequence). V shed 5 bases and J shed 5 bases, with 13 bases lying between them. CDR3 coding DNA: TGTGCCAGCAGCCCCTTCGGGTCTGATCAGCCCCAGCATTTT. It is translated as CASSPFGSDQPQHF. Together with reference TRBV7-9 and TRBJ1-5, the CDR3 gives the full variable domain: DTGVSQNPRHKITKRGQNVTFRCDPISEHNRLYWYRQTLGQGPEFLTYFQNEAQLEKSRLLSDRFSAERPKGSFSTLEIQRTEQGDSAMYLCASSPFGSDQPQHFGDGTRLSIL.

CDR3 coding DNA: TGTGCCAGTAGTCCCGCTGGCGGGACGTTCTACGAGCAGTACTTC. It encodes CASSPAGGTFYEQYF. The V and J genes are TRBV19 and TRBJ2-7; D possibly corresponds to TRBD2 (6 bases). Per the germline V gene, CDR1 is LNHDA and CDR2 is SQIVND (reference sequence). V was trimmed by 5 bases and J by 3 bases, leaving 17 bases between them. This CDR3 has 15 residues.

The rearrangement uses TRBV6-5 and TRBJ2-7, with D possibly matching TRBD1 (6 bases). Trimming cost V 6 bases and J 7 bases, with 16 bases left between them. The CDR3 is 13 residues long. CDR1 and CDR2 (germline): MNHEY, SVGAGI. CDR3 in DNA: TGTGCCAGCAGAACACCCGCAGGGGTGGAGCAGTACTTC. Translation: CASRTPAGVEQYF.

The gene calls are TRBV6-6 and TRBJ1-1; no clear D gene. Trimming removed 10 bases at V and 0 bases at J, with 12 bases between. CDR3 length: 13 residues. Germline values: CDR1 MNHNY, CDR2 SVGAGI (reference sequence). For the CDR3, the DNA is TGTGCCACTGGGCAGCAAATGAACACTGAAGCTTTCTTT. Residues: CATGQQMNTEAFF.

CDR3 nucleotide sequence: TGTGCCAGCAGTGGGCGGGGGTTTGGCACAGATACGCAGTATTTT. Amino acids: CASSGRGFGTDTQYF. V and J are TRBV2 and TRBJ2-3; 7 bases fit TRBD2. There are 15 residues in the CDR3. In germline, CDR1 is SNHLY, CDR2 FYNNEI. The V segment lost 4 bases and the J segment 1 base; nucleotides outside the gene matches: 5.

This clone appeared a few times. J is TRBJ1-1 and V is TRBV25-1; 8 bases line up with TRBD1. Germline V gene lookup returns CDR1 MGHDK and CDR2 SYGVNS. Trimming took 6 bases from V and 4 from J; bases not matched to a gene: 10. The CDR3 extends over 15 amino acids. CDR3 in amino acids: CASRISRTGITEAFF. DNA for the CDR3: TGTGCCAGCAGAATCTCCCGGACAGGGATCACTGAAGCTTTCTTT.

This chain connects TRBV3-1 (or the pseudogene TRBV3-2) to TRBJ2-7, with 7 bases that match TRBD2. The CDR3 is 13 amino acids. Germline lookup yields CDR1 LGHDT and CDR2 YNNKEL (reference sequence). Trimming took 1 base from V and 5 from J; bases not matched to a gene: 2. For the CDR3, the DNA is TGTGCCAGCAGCCAAGGGGAGGGAAACGAGCAGTACTTC. This encodes CASSQGEGNEQYF.

This clone occurred many times. CDR3 in amino acids: CASSVAGGLYNEQFF. CDR3 sequence (DNA): TGTGCCAGCAGCGTAGCGGGGGGCCTCTACAATGAGCAGTTCTTC. V gene TRBV9 combines with J gene TRBJ2-1, with a weak D call TRBD2 (7 bases). Germline V gives CDR1 SGDLS, CDR2 YYNGEE. Trimming took 0 bases from V and 3 from J, leaving 10 bases between them. The CDR3 covers 15 residues.